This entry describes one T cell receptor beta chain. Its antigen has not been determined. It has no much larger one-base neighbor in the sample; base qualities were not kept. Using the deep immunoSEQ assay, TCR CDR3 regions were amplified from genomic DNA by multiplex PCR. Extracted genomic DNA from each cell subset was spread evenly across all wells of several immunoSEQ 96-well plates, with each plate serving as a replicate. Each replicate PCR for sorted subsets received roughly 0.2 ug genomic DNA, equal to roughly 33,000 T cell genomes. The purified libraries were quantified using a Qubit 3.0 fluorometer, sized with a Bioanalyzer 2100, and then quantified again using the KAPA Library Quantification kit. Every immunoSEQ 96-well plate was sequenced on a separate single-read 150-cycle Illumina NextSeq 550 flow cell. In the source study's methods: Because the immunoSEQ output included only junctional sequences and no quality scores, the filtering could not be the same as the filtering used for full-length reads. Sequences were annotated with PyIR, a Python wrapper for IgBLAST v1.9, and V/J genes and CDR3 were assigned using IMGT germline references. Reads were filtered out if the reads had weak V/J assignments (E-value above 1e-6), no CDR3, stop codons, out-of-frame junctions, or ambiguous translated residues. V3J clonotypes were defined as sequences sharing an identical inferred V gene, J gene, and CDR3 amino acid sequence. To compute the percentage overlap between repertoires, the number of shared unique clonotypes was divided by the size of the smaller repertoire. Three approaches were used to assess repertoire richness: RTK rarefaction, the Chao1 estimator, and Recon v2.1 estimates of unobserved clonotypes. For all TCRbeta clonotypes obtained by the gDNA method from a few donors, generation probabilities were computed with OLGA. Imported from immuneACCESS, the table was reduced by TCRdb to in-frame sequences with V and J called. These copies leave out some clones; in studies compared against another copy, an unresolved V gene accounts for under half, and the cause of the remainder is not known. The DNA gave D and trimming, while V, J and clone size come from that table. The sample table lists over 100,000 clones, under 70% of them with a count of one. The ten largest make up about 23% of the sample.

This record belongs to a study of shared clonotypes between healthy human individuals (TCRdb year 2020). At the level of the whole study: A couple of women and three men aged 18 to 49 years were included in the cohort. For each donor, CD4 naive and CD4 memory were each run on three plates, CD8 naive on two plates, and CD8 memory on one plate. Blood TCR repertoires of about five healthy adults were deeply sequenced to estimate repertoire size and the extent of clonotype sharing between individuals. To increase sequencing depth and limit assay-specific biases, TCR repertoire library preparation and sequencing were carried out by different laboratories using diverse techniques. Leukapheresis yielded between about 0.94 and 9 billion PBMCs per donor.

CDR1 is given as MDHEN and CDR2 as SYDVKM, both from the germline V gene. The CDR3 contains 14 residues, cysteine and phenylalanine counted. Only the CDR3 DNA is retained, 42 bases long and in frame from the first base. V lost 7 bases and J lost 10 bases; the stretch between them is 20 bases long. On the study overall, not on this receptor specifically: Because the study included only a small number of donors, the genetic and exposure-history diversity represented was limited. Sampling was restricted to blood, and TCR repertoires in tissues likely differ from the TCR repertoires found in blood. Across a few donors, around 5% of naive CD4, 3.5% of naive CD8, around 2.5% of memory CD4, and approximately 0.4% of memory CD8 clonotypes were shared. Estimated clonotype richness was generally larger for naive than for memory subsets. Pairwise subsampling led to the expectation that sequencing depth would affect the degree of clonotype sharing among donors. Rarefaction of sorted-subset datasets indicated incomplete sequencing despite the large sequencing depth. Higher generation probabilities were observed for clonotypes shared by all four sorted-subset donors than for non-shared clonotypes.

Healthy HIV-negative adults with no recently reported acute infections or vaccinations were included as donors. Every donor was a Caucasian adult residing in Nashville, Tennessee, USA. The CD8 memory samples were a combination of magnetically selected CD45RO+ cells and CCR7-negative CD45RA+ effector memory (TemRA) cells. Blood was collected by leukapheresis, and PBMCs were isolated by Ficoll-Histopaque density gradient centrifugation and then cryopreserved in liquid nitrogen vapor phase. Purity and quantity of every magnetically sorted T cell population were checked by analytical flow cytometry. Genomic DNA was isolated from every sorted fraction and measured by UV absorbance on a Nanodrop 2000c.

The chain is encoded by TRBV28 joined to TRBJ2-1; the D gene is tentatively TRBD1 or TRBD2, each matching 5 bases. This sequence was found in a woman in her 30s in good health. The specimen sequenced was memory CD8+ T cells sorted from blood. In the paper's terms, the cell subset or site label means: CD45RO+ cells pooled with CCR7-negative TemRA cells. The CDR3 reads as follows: CASNRWGYGDEQFF. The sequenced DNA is TGTGCCAGCAACCGGTGGGGATACGGGGACGAGCAGTTCTTC. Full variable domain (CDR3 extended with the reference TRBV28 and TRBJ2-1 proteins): DVKVTQSSRYLVKRTGEKVFLECVQDMDHENMFWYRQDPGLGLRLIYFSYDVKMKEKGDIPEGYSVSREKKERFSLILESASTNQTSMYLCASNRWGYGDEQFFGPGTRLTVL.